The source of this T cell receptor beta chain is a study of follicular helper T cells after annual influenza vaccination (dated by TCRdb to about 2017). Describing the broader study: After each seasonal influenza vaccination, blood samples were collected on days 0, 7 and 28. To study recall of cTfh clones, some subjects were followed through successive annual vaccinations in the 2013-2014, 2014-2015 and 2015-2016 seasons. One week after vaccination, a second recruited cohort of more than nine subjects (Table S1) displayed a similar ICOS+CD38+ cTfh response. Six subjects had multi-year samples: four covered two vaccination seasons and two covered three seasons. The 2015 samples were processed right after collection, while the 2013-2014 samples were cryopreserved. What the research found in general, with its limitations: ICOS+CD38+ cTfh clonality correlated with the frequency of that population, and its change correlated with the change in circulating plasmablast frequency. Rare clonotypes could not be sampled because productive TCRB sequences were recovered from only roughly 9.5-20% of the analyzed cells. A recurrent oligoclonal ICOS+CD38+ cTfh response containing tetramer and AIM influenza-specific clonotypes was recalled by successive annual vaccinations. Day 7 ICOS+CD38+ clones were most often found later in ICOS-CD38- cTfh, suggesting that subset may serve as a memory reservoir.

This sample's time point label indicates: 2015-2016 season, pre-vaccination. Adults received seasonal inactivated influenza vaccine (Fluvarix), and TCRB sequencing tracked sorted blood CD4 subsets before and after vaccination. To be eligible, subjects had to be community-dwelling and could not have received an influenza vaccine during the previous 6 months. Subjects were excluded for influenza vaccine contraindications, substance abuse, HIV/AIDS, active malignancy, immunomodulatory medication, or active illness such as respiratory infection. At each time point, about 35 to 110 mL of blood was collected. Non-naive CD4+CXCR5+PD-1+ cells were defined as circulating Tfh and were sorted into two fractions, ICOS+CD38+ and ICOS-CD38-. Ficoll-Paque PLUS or SepMate separation was used to isolate PBMC. Before DNA was extracted, the cell subsets were sorted from PBMC using a BD FACS Aria. Taken from the germline V gene, the CDR1 and CDR2 loops are MNHNS and SASEGT. V lost 3 bases and J lost 3 bases; the stretch between them is 9 bases long. The cysteine opens and the phenylalanine closes a CDR3 of 14 amino acids. The retained sequence is limited to the CDR3, 42 bases, with the frame set at the first base.

Library method: the immunoSEQ multiplex PCR assay. Adaptive Biotechnologies handled the TCRB amplification, library preparation, sequencing and preliminary bioinformatics at Survey level resolution. For TCRB sequencing, genomic DNA from sorted cTfh populations was amplified by multiplex PCR. The authors' pipeline ran thus. In R, clonality was calculated as 1 minus the normalized Shannon entropy, and the Gini index was computed using the R package ineq. Overlap score was defined as the summed counts of shared sequences divided by the total counts of all sequences in both compared samples. Fisher's exact test, with an assumed theoretical repertoire of 10^7 TCRB sequences, was used to assess the significance of shared clonotypes. In TCRdb, the immuneACCESS table is reduced to in-frame sequences with V and J assigned. These tables do not hold every clone; where another copy was compared, an unresolved V gene accounts for under half, and the others remain unexplained. V and J calls and clone size are copied from that table; D and trimming were computed from the DNA. This sample gives about 9,300 clones in total; roughly 90% of them show up just once. The ten largest account for around 0.45% of the sample.

Turning to this clone: It lacks a known antigen. Base qualities are not provided; no much larger clone lies one nucleotide away.

The sequence was collected from an adult who received the influenza vaccine. In this chain, TRBV6-1 is recombined with TRBJ1-5; the D segment could be TRBD1, given 6 matching bases. Sample: CXCR5+ CD38- circulating T follicular helper cells from blood, taken on the day of influenza vaccination. This specimen's cell subset or site label, interpreted: circulating Tfh, non-naive CD4+CXCR5+PD-1+ (ICOS+CD38+ or ICOS-CD38-). The base sequence is TGTGCCAGCAGTGATTACAGGGTCAATCAGCCCCAGCATTTT. Its amino acids are CASSDYRVNQPQHF.